Many counts were recorded for the clone carrying this T cell receptor beta chain. Its antigen remains unknown. Genomic DNA was employed as the template in profiling TCR beta VDJ and CDR3. MiXCR, run by TCRdb on the reads, gives a single entry per CDR3 protein. Altogether about 210,000 distinct CDR3 sequences are present, about a third being singletons, with the ten largest covering around 1.1%. This CDR3 has 15 amino acids. Germline lookup yields CDR1 LGHDT and CDR2 YNNKEL (reference sequence). Trimming removed 0 bases from V and 2 bases from J, with 11 bases in between. This specimen belongs to a study of CD8+CD57+ T cells in acquired aplastic anemia. Across the study: Sorted CD4+ and CD8+ cells yielded DNA averaging around 3 ug.

The study, taken as a whole, reports: Overlap between patients and controls comprised roughly 28 CD8+ CDR3 sequences.

The origin of this receptor is a human donor in good health, serving as a control. Sequenced material: sorted CD4+, CD8+, or CD8+CD57+ T cells (not recorded which) from PBMCs. This chain joins TRBV3-1 and TRBJ2-7; tentatively, D is TRBD2 (6 bases). This CDR3 is CASSQDGGGTYEQYF. The DNA for the CDR3 is TGTGCCAGCAGCCAAGATGGAGGCGGGACCTACGAGCAGTACTTC.